A single sample gave rise to the 27 T cell receptor beta chains below, sequenced in a study of T-cell memory formation after mild COVID-19. In TCRdb, the 5' RACE reads were re-called with MiXCR into one record per CDR3 protein. The sample shows 92,000 or so distinct CDR3 sequences, around 15% of them seen only once. Sequencing was performed on PBMCs or a T cell subset sorted from them (not recorded which). The receptors were gathered from a man between 18 and 35 years old who had mild COVID-19 (a few samples of this study predate the infection). Cell type and time point are not known.

This chain links TRBV5-1 with TRBJ2-3, with TRBD1 identical over 8 bases. The germline CDR1 and CDR2 sequences are SGHRS and YFSETQ. With V trimmed by 3 bases and J by 4 bases, 4 bases remained unmatched. The CDR3 length is 14 residues. The CDR3 nucleotides are TGCGCCAGCAGCTCCGGACAGGGTGCAGATACGCAGTATTTT. Residues: CASSSGQGADTQYF.

The genes are TRBV5-1 and TRBJ2-1; D remains unclear. CDR1 is SGHRS, CDR2 YFSETQ, per germline. This CDR3 is 12 amino acids long. Trimming took off 2 bases at V and 0 bases at J, with 0 bases between the two ends. DNA of the CDR3: TGCGCCAGCAGCTTCTCCTACAATGAGCAGTTCTTC. Its protein is CASSFSYNEQFF.

This sequence joins TRBV6-2 or TRBV6-3 and TRBJ2-7; the D gene is possibly TRBD2 (6 bases). This CDR3 has 12 residues. From germline, CDR1 is MNHEY and CDR2 SVGEGT. Trimming cost V 8 bases and J 0 bases, with 8 bases left between them. The DNA of the CDR3 is TGTGCCAGCGACGGGGGCTCCTACGAGCAGTACTTC. Its translation: CASDGGSYEQYF.

The J gene is TRBJ2-2, the V gene TRBV4-1, with D unresolved. CDR1 and CDR2 from the germline V gene are MGHRA and YSYEKL. This CDR3 is built from 15 residues. V was trimmed by 1 base and J by 8 bases, leaving 14 bases between them. The CDR3 loop reads CASSQGLSASGELFF. The CDR3 DNA reads TGCGCCAGCAGCCAAGGGTTGTCCGCCTCAGGGGAGCTGTTTTTT.

CDR3 sequence (DNA): TGTGCCAGCACCCTAGCGGGGGGGACTAGCACAGATACGCAGTATTTT. Protein: CASTLAGGTSTDTQYF. V gene TRBV7-6 combines with J gene TRBJ2-3; the match to TRBD2 covers 12 bases. Germline V gene data show CDR1 as SGHVS and CDR2 as FNYEAQ. The CDR3 has 16 amino acids. V dropped 7 bases and J dropped 0; count of bases not matched to a gene: 5.

The chain uses TRBV5-5 and TRBJ2-1; D perhaps matches TRBD1 (5 bases). The V and J ends lost 0 bases and 9 bases respectively, with 10 bases between them. Germline V gene sequence: CDR1 SGHKS, CDR2 YYEKEE (reference sequence). The CDR3 covers 13 residues. The CDR3 reads CASSLAGKGEQFF. CDR3 in DNA: TGTGCCAGCAGCTTGGCAGGGAAGGGTGAGCAGTTCTTC.

This chain links TRBV3-1 with TRBJ2-3; 10 bases line up with TRBD2. V lost 5 bases and J lost 0; bases outside the gene matches: 8. Germline V gives CDR1 LGHDT, CDR2 YNNKEL (reference sequence). The CDR3 covers 17 residues. CDR3: CASSESSGGPSTDTQYF. CDR3 in DNA: TGTGCCAGCAGCGAAAGTAGCGGGGGGCCTAGCACAGATACGCAGTATTTT.

This clonotype turned up a few times. This rearrangement joins TRBV6-2 or TRBV6-3 to TRBJ1-2; no clear D. Deletions cut 6 bases from V and 4 bases from J, with 18 bases between. The CDR3 covers 15 residues. Germline V gene lookup returns CDR1 MNHEY and CDR2 SVGEGT. The CDR3, as DNA: TGTGCCAGCAGCTCCTTTCTCGACGGACTCTATGGCTACACCTTC. It yields the protein CASSSFLDGLYGYTF.

Only a few counts were recorded for this clonotype. The chain is built from TRBV11-2 and TRBJ1-1; D unclear. V lost 7 bases and J 4 bases, leaving 13 bases between the germline ends. Germline lookup yields CDR1 SGHAT and CDR2 FQNNGV. The CDR3 loop spans 13 amino acids. CDR3 DNA sequence: TGTGCCAGCATACACCTGGGGAGCACTGAAGCTTTCTTT. It specifies CASIHLGSTEAFF.

This clonotype was detected only a few times. V gene TRBV20-1 combines with J gene TRBJ2-7; D is unclear. Looked up from germline, CDR1 is DFQATT and CDR2 is SNEGSKA (reference sequence). The CDR3 extends over 12 amino acids. The V end lost 0 bases, the J end lost 4 bases, and 7 bases lay between the germline ends. The CDR3 here is CSARDRAYEQYF. DNA of the CDR3: TGCAGTGCTAGAGATCGGGCTTACGAGCAGTACTTC.

The chain carries TRBV7-2 and TRBJ2-1, with 7 bases matching TRBD2. Germline CDR1 SGHTA, CDR2 FQGNSA. With 3 bases clipped from V and 9 bases from J, the junction kept 5 bases outside the gene matches. The CDR3 contains 13 residues. CDR3 DNA sequence: TGTGCCAGCAGCTTCCGGGAGGTCAGTGAGCAGTTCTTC. This codes for CASSFREVSEQFF.

This chain links TRBV7-6 with TRBJ2-1; D ambiguous. Between the trimmed V and J ends, which lost 5 bases and 7 bases, there was a span of 9 bases. Per the germline V gene, CDR1 is SGHVS and CDR2 is FNYEAQ. This CDR3 is built from 12 residues. In DNA form, the CDR3 reads TGTGCCAGCAGCCCCGGAAGGAATGAGCAGTTCTTC. It encodes CASSPGRNEQFF.

This clonotype has only a few counts. This chain joins TRBV6-4 and TRBJ2-2; 11 nucleotides align to TRBD2. CDR3 size: 20 residues. The germline V gene has CDR1 MRHNA and CDR2 SNTAGT. V shed 5 bases, J shed 0 bases, and the junction held 14 bases outside the gene matches. This CDR3 reads CASSTDRVASGGPNTGELFF. The CDR3, as DNA: TGTGCCAGCAGTACCGACAGGGTGGCTAGCGGGGGGCCGAACACCGGGGAGCTGTTTTTT.

This chain links TRBV7-9 with TRBJ1-1; the match to TRBD1 covers 9 bases. CDR3 length equals 14 residues. J was trimmed by 0 bases and V by 7 bases; bases with no gene match: 3. Germline V gives CDR1 SEHNR, CDR2 FQNEAQ (reference sequence). This CDR3 reads CASIHRGLNTEAFF. CDR3 nucleotide sequence: TGTGCCAGCATTCACAGGGGGCTGAACACTGAAGCTTTCTTT.

This rearrangement joins TRBV2 to TRBJ2-7; 13 nucleotides line up with TRBD2. CDR3 size: 17 residues. J lost 0 bases, V lost 5 bases, and 7 bases had no gene match. CDR1 and CDR2 (germline): SNHLY, FYNNEI. CDR3 loop: CASSLTSGGPTSYEQYV. The CDR3 DNA sequence: TGTGCCAGCAGTCTGACTAGCGGGGGGCCAACCTCCTACGAGCAGTACGTC.

The rearrangement joins TRBV28 to TRBJ1-5; 7 bases are shared with TRBD1. The CDR3 is 19 amino acids. The germline gives CDR1 MDHEN, CDR2 SYDVKM. V shed 5 bases and J 2 bases; nucleotides not matched to a gene: 18. CDR3 DNA: TGTGCCAGCAGTCCGTACAGGGGTCGGAGCTTTCATCGCAATCAGCCCCAGCATTTT. It specifies CASSPYRGRSFHRNQPQHF.

This clonotype was observed a few times. The CDR3 DNA sequence: TGCGCCAGCAGCCAAGAATCATGGAGCTCCGGGGAGCTGTTTTTT. It translates to CASSQESWSSGELFF. This chain uses TRBV4-3 with TRBJ2-2; D uncertain. Germline values: CDR1 LGHNA, CDR2 YSLEER. Trimming pared 0 bases from V and 6 bases from J, leaving 11 bases between. This CDR3 comprises 15 residues.

This clonotype was found many times. The V gene is TRBV5-1, the J gene TRBJ2-1, with unresolved D. CDR3 length equals 15 residues. The ends were cut back, 0 bases at V and 0 bases at J, with 7 bases in the middle. CDR1 is SGHRS, CDR2 YFSETQ, per germline. CDR3 sequence (DNA): TGCGCCAGCAGCTTGGGGGTTCTCTCCTACAATGAGCAGTTCTTC. As protein: CASSLGVLSYNEQFF.

The CDR3 DNA reads as TGTGCCAGCAGCCAAGTGGGAGACAGGGGGCCTGCGGATGGCTACACCTTC. Translated, it gives CASSQVGDRGPADGYTF. The chain employs TRBV14 and TRBJ1-2, with 10 nucleotides matching TRBD1. Germline CDR1 SGHDN, CDR2 FVKESK. The V segment lost 1 base and the J segment 6 bases; nucleotides outside the gene matches: 11. There are 17 residues in the CDR3.

CDR3 bases: TGTGCCAGCAGCAGTCGGGGGGTCAACACAGATACGCAGTATTTT. Translation gives CASSSRGVNTDTQYF. V and J are TRBV7-3 and TRBJ2-3; 7 bases match TRBD2. V lost 5 bases and J lost 2; bases outside the gene matches: 7. The CDR3 consists of 15 residues. CDR1 is SGHTA, CDR2 FQGTGA, per germline.

The sample holds a few counts of this clonotype. The chain carries TRBV29-1 and TRBJ2-2; TRBD1 is a possible D gene (6 bases). CDR3 length equals 15 residues. Deletions cut 2 bases from V and 1 base from J, with 11 bases between. Germline lookup yields CDR1 SQVTM and CDR2 ANQGSEA. The chain's CDR3 is CSVESRGENTGELFF. CDR3 DNA sequence: TGCAGCGTTGAAAGCAGGGGCGAGAACACCGGGGAGCTGTTTTTT.

This chain uses TRBV27 with TRBJ2-1; TRBD2 might be the D (6 bases). Trimming took off 9 bases at V and 0 bases at J, with 15 bases between the two ends. Germline V gives CDR1 MNHEY, CDR2 SMNVEV (reference sequence). This CDR3 is 15 amino acids long. CDR3 protein: CASVSGLSSYNEQFF. CDR3 DNA sequence: TGTGCCAGTGTTAGCGGCCTTAGCTCCTACAATGAGCAGTTCTTC.

The sample holds a few counts of this clonotype. J is TRBJ1-1 and V is TRBV19; a weak D match, TRBD1 (6 bases). Germline V lookup: CDR1 LNHDA, CDR2 SQIVND (reference sequence). This CDR3 contains 12 residues. Trimming took off 7 bases at V and 5 bases at J, with 11 bases between the two ends. Written as DNA, the CDR3 is TGTGCCAGTACCACAGGGTATACTGAAGCTTTCTTT. Translation: CASTTGYTEAFF.

This chain links TRBV4-2 with TRBJ2-1; no clear D. V lost 0 bases to trimming and J lost 0 bases, with 15 bases between them. The V gene's germline CDR1 is LGHNA and CDR2 YNFKEQ. The CDR3 covers 18 residues. The CDR3 spells CASSQESVMWSSYNEQFF. CDR3 DNA: TGTGCCAGCAGCCAAGAGAGCGTGATGTGGAGCTCCTACAATGAGCAGTTCTTC.

This clonotype came up a few times. The genes are TRBV20-1 and TRBJ1-5; 9 nucleotides match TRBD1. With 3 bases clipped from V and 5 bases from J, the junction kept 8 bases outside the gene matches. This CDR3 is built from 15 residues. Germline V lookup: CDR1 DFQATT, CDR2 SNEGSKA (reference sequence). The CDR3 loop is CSASWDRDLYQPQHF. For the CDR3, the DNA is TGCAGTGCTAGTTGGGACAGGGATTTATATCAGCCCCAGCATTTT.

The V gene is TRBV6-6, the J gene TRBJ1-2, with D hard to call. The CDR3 has 13 amino acids. The V gene's germline CDR1 is MNHNY and CDR2 SVGAGI (reference sequence). V lost 6 bases to trimming and J lost 4 bases, with 12 bases between them. CDR3 in amino acids: CASRSARLYGYTF. Written as DNA, the CDR3 is TGTGCCAGCAGGTCGGCCCGTCTCTATGGCTACACCTTC.

This chain connects TRBV5-1 to TRBJ2-7; 9 bases are shared with TRBD1. Trimming at V came to 4 bases and at J to 2 bases, leaving 7 bases not matched to a gene. The CDR3 sequence is 15 residues long. Germline V CDR1 and CDR2: SGHRS, YFSETQ. The CDR3 DNA reads as TGCGCCAGCAGCCTGGGACAGGGCATTCCCTACGAGCAGTACTTC. Protein product: CASSLGQGIPYEQYF. The full variable domain, completed using reference TRBV5-1 and TRBJ2-7, is KAGVTQTPRYLIKTRGQQVTLSCSPISGHRSVSWYQQTPGQGLQFLFEYFSETQRNKGNFPGRFSGRQFSNSRSEMNVSTLELGDSALYLCASSLGQGIPYEQYFGPGTRLTVT.